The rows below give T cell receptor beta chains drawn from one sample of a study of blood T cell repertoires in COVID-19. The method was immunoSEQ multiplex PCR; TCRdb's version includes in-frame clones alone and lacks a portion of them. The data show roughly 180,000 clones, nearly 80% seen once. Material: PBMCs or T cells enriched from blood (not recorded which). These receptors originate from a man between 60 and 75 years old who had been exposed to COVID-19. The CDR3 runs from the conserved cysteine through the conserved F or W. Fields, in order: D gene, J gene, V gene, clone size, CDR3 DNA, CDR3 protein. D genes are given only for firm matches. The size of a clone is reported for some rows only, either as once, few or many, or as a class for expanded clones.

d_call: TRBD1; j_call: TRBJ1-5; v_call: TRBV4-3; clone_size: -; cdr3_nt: TGCGCCAGCAGCCAAGACCACAGGGGGCATCAGCCCCAGCATTTT; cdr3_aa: CASSQDHRGHQPQHF
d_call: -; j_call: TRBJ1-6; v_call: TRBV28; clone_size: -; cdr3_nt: TGTGCCAGCAGTCCGCAAACGGGTGAAAATTCACCCCTCCACTTT; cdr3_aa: CASSPQTGENSPLHF
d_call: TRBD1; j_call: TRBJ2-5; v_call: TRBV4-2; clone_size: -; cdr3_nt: TGTGCCAGCAGCCAAATTACAGGCGGACCGCGACAGGGGGAATTCCAAGAGACCCAGTACTTC; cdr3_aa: CASSQITGGPRQGEFQETQYF
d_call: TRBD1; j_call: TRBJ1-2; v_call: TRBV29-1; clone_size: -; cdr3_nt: TGCAGCGTTGAGGCAGGGGGGTATGGCTACACCTTC; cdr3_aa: CSVEAGGYGYTF
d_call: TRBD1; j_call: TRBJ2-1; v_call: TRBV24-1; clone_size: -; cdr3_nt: TGTGCCACCAGTGATAAGGGACAGGGGGCAGGAGAGCAGTTCTTC; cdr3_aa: CATSDKGQGAGEQFF
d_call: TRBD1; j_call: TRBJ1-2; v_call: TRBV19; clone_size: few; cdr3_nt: TGTGCCAGTAGTACCCCTAACCCAGGGGGCCGCTATGGCTACACCTTC; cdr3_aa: CASSTPNPGGRYGYTF
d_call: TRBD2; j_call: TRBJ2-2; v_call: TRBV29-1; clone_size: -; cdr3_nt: TGCAGCGTTGAAACTAGCGGCCGGAACACCGGGGAGCTGTTTTTT; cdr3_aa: CSVETSGRNTGELFF
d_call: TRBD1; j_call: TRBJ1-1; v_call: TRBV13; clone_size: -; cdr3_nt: TGTGCCAGCAGCTTAGATAATCGATCAGGGGGCAAGAAAGCTTTCTTT; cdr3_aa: CASSLDNRSGGKKAFF
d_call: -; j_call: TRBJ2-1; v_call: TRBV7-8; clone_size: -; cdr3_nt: TGTGCCAGCAGCTTACTTCGCCCGAGCTCCTACAATGAGCAGTTCTTC; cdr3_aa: CASSLLRPSSYNEQFF
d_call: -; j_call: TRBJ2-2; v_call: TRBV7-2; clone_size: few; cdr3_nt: TGTGCCAGCACCCTCACCGGGGAGCTGTTTTTT; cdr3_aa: CASTLTGELFF
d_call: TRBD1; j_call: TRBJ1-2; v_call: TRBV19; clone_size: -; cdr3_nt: TGTGCCAGTAGGGACAGGGGCCTTGCTAACTATGGCTACACCTTC; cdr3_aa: CASRDRGLANYGYTF
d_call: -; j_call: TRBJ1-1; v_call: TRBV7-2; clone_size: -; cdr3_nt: TGTGCCAGCAGCTTCCGGTGGTTGGACACTGAAGCTTTCTTT; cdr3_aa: CASSFRWLDTEAFF
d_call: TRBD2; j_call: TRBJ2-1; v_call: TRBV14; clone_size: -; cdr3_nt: TGTGCCAGCAGCCCAAGAGTAGGACTAGCGGAGCACAATGAGCAGTTCTTC; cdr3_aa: CASSPRVGLAEHNEQFF
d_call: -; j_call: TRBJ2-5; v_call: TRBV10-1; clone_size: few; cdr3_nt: TGCGCCAGCAGTGAGAATCCCGAGGGTGGGACCCAGTACTTC; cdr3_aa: CASSENPEGGTQYF
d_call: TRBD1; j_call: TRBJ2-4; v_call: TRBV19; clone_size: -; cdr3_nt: TGTGCCAGTAGTATAGATGGGACAGGACTGACGCGAGCCAAAAACATTCAGTACTTC; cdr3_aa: CASSIDGTGLTRAKNIQYF
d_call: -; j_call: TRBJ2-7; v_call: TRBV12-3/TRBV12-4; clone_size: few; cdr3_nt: TGTGCCAGCAGTTTAGACGGGAAGTCGGGGCAGTACTTC; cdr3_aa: CASSLDGKSGQYF
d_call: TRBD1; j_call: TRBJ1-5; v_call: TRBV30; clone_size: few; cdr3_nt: TGTGCCTGGAGTGTAGGGACAGGGATATGGCAGCCCCAGCATTTT; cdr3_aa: CAWSVGTGIWQPQHF
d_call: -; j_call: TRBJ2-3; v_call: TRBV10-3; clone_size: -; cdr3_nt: TGTGCCACCGCCCCCGGGACAGATACGCAGTATTTT; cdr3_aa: CATAPGTDTQYF
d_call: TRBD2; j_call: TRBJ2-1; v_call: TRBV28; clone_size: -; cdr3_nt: TGTGCCAGCAGTTCCTTGGCGGGAGGTCACAATGAGCAGTTCTTC; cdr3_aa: CASSSLAGGHNEQFF
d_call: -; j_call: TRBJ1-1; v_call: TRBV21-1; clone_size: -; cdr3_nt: TGTGCCAGCAGCAAAAATGTACTCGGTGCCACTGAAGCTTTCTTT; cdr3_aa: CASSKNVLGATEAFF
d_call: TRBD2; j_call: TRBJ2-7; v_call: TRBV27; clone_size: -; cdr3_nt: TGTGCCAGCAGTCCCCCAGCGGGAGCTTCCTACGAGCAGTACTTC; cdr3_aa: CASSPPAGASYEQYF
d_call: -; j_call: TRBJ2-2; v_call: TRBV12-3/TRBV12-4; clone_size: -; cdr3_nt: TGTGCCAGCAGTTTGACAAACACCGGGGAGCTGTTTTTT; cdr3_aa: CASSLTNTGELFF
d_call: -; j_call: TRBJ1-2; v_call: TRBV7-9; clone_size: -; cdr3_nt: TGTGCCAGCAGCTTAGGCGGGGAACCTAACTATGGCTACACCTTC; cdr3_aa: CASSLGGEPNYGYTF
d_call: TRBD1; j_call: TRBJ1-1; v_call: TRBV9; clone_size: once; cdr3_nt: TGTGCCAGCAGTCGACAGGGAACCATGAACACTGAAGCTTTCTTT; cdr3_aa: CASSRQGTMNTEAFF
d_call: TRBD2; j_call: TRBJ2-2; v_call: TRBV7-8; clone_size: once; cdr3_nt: TGTGCCAGCAGGCGGCTAGCGGGAGGTAACACCGGGGAGCTGTTTTTT; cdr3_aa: CASRRLAGGNTGELFF
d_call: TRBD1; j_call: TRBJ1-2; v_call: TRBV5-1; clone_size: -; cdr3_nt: TGCGCCAGCAGCTTGGCCGCCAGGGGGAACGATGGCTACACCTTC; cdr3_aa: CASSLAARGNDGYTF
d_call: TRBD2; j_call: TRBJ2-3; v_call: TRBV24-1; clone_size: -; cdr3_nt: TGTGCCACCAGTGATGGGAGGGGCGGTACGCAGTATTTT; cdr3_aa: CATSDGRGGTQYF
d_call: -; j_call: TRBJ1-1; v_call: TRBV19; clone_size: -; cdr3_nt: TGTGCCAGTAATCGACGGCCGGAGACTGAAGCTTTCTTT; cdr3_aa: CASNRRPETEAFF
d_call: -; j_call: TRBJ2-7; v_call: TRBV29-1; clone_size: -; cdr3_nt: TGCAGCGTTGATGAGGTCGGCCGGCAGTACTTC; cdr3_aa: CSVDEVGRQYF
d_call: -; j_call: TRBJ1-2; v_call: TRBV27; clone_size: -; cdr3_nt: TGTGCCAGCAGTTTAAGAGAGGGTGATGGCTACACCTTC; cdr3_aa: CASSLREGDGYTF
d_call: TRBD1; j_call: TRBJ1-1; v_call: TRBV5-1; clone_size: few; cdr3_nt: TGCGCCAGCAGGTTGGGACAGCCTAACACTGAAGCTTTCTTT; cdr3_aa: CASRLGQPNTEAFF
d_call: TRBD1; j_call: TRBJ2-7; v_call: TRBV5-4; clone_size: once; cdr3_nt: TGTGCCAGCAGCTCTGACGGACAGGGTGGATCCTACGAGCAGTACTTC; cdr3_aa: CASSSDGQGGSYEQYF
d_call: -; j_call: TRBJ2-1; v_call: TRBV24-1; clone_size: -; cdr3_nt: TGTGCCACCAGTGACAGGTCCTACAATGAGCAGTTCTTC; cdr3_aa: CATSDRSYNEQFF
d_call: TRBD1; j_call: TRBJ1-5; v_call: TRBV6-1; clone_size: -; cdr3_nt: TGTGCCAGCAGTGAATCGGGGACAGGGGGCAATCAGCCCCAGCATTTT; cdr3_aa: CASSESGTGGNQPQHF
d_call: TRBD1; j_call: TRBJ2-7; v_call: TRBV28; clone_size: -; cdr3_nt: TGTGCCAGCAATCGACAGGGCGGCGAGCAGTACTTC; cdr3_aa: CASNRQGGEQYF
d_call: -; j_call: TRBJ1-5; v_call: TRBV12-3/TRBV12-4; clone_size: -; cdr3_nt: TGTGCCAGCAGTTTTGGAGTCCGCCAGCCCCAGCATTTT; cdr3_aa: CASSFGVRQPQHF
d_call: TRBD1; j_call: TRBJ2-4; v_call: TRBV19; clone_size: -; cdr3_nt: TGTGCCAGTACCCTCGGCAGGGGGAAAGGGGTCAAAAACATTCAGTACTTC; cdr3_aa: CASTLGRGKGVKNIQYF
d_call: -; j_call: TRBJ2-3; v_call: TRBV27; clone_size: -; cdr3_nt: TGTGCCTCCCCTTTATCCGACACCGGGGAGACGCAGTATTTT; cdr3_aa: CASPLSDTGETQYF
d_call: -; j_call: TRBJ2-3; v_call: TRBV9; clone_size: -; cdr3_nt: TGTGCCAGCAGCCTTTCGGGGAGTACTAGCACAGATACGCAGTATTTT; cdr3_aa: CASSLSGSTSTDTQYF
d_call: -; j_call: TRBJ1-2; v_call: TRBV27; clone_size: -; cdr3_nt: TGTGCCAGCAGTTTCGGGGGTAACTATGGCTACACCTTC; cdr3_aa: CASSFGGNYGYTF
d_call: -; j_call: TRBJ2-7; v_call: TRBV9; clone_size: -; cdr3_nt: TGTGCCAGCAGCGTAGCGAGCGGGTACTCCTACGAGCAGTACTTC; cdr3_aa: CASSVASGYSYEQYF
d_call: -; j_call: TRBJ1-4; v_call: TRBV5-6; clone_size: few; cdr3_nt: TGTGCCAGCAGCTTTGGGGAGGCCGGAGCTAATGAAAAACTGTTTTTT; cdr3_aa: CASSFGEAGANEKLFF
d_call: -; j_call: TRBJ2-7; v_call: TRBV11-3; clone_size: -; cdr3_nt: TGTGCCAGCAGCCGGGGACAACCAGTCTACGAGCAGTACTTC; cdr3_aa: CASSRGQPVYEQYF
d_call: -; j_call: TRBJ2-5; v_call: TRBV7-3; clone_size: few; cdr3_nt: TGTGCCAGCAGCACAACTAGCAGAGAGACCCAGTACTTC; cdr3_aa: CASSTTSRETQYF
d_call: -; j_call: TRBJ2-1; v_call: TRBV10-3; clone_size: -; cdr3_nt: TGTGCCATCAGTGATAACAATGAGCAGTTCTTC; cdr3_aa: CAISDNNEQFF
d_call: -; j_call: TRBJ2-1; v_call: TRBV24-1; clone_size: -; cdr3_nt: TGTGCCACCAGGAGAGGGGGGGGGAATGAGCAGTTCTTC; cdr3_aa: CATRRGGGNEQFF
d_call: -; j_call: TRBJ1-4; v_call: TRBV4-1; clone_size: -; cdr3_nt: TGCGCCAGCAGCCACCACAGGGTGATGGGTGAAAAACTGTTTTTT; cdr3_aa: CASSHHRVMGEKLFF
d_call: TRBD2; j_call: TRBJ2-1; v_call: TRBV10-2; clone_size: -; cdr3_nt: TGCGCCAGCAGTGACTACGGGACTAGTTTTGAGCAGTTCTTC; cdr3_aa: CASSDYGTSFEQFF
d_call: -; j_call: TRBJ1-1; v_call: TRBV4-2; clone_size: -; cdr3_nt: TGTGCCAGCAGCCAAGATACCGGGGAGAACACTGAAGCTTTCTTT; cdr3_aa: CASSQDTGENTEAFF
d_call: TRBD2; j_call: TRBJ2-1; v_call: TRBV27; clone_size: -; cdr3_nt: TGTGCCAGCAGTTTAACGCTAGCGGGAAAGAATGAGCAGTTCTTC; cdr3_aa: CASSLTLAGKNEQFF
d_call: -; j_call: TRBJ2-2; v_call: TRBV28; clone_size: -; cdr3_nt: TGTGCCAGCAGTTTGGTCCCTGGGGCCACCGGGGAGCTGTTTTTT; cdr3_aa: CASSLVPGATGELFF
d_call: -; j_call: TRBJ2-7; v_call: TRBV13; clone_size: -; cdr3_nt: TGTGCCAGCAGCCGTTCATCCACAAACTACGAGCAGTACTTC; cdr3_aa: CASSRSSTNYEQYF
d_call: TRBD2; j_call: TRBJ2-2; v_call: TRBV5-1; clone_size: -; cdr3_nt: TGCGCCAGCAGCCTTGGACTAGCGGGACACACCGGGGAGCTGTTTTTT; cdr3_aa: CASSLGLAGHTGELFF
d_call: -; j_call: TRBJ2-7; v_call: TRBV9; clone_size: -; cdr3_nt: TGTGCCAGCAGCGTAGATACAGGGTCAGACGAGCAGTACTTC; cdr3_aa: CASSVDTGSDEQYF
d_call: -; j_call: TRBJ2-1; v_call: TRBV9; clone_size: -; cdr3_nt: TGTGCCAGCAGCGTAGCGGGTGAGCAGTTCTTC; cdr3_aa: CASSVAGEQFF
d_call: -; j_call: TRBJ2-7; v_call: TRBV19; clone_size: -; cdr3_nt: TGTGCCAGTAGTAGGAGGGGAGGGGGAGCCTACGAGCAGTACTTC; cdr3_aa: CASSRRGGGAYEQYF
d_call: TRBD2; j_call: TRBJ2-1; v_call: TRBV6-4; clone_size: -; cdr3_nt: TGTGCCAGCAGTGACTCGCAGGTCGCGGGAGCTGGTTTGTTCTTC; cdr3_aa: CASSDSQVAGAGLFF
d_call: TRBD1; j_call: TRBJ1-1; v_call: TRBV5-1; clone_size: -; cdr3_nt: TGCGCCAGCAGCTTGGGTAGCGGGACAGGGTACTCGGGCGGGGCTTTCTTT; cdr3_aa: CASSLGSGTGYSGGAFF
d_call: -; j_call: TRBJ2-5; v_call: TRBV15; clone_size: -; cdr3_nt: TGTGCCACCAGCAGAGGGAGGCAGCAAGAGACCCAGTACTTC; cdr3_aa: CATSRGRQQETQYF